These 26 T cell receptor beta chains were sequenced from one sample in a study of T cell changes during pregnancy in multiple sclerosis. TCRdb's table, derived via immunoSEQ multiplex PCR, lists solely in-frame clones and lacks some. This sample has 70,000 to 100,000 clones, with about 93% found just once. The sample consisted of peripheral blood, taken in the first trimester of pregnancy. The receptors were gathered from a female donor with multiple sclerosis, enrolled in a pregnancy study.

V usage is TRBV19 and J usage is TRBJ1-5, with 7 bases aligning to TRBD1. Germline assignment: CDR1 LNHDA and CDR2 SQIVND (reference sequence). The CDR3 spans 14 residues. J was trimmed by 10 bases and V by 6 bases; bases with no gene match: 12. CDR3 nucleotide sequence: TGTGCCAGTAGCAAAACAGGGGACAGCGTACCCCAGCATTTT. Residues: CASSKTGDSVPQHF.

The rearrangement joins TRBV2 to TRBJ1-3; D may be TRBD1 (6 bases). The CDR3 totals 19 residues. V dropped 8 bases and J dropped 0 bases, with 26 bases sitting between them. Germline V gene sequence: CDR1 SNHLY, CDR2 FYNNEI. CDR3 bases: TGTGCCAGCGCCCACAGGGCCACCGTAGGCTTAAGCTCTGGAAACACCATATATTTT. As protein: CASAHRATVGLSSGNTIYF.

The V gene is TRBV5-6, the J gene TRBJ2-1; TRBD2 agrees at 10 bases. V lost 2 bases to trimming and J lost 7 bases; unmatched junction nucleotides: 9. The CDR3 spans 16 residues. Germline V gene data show CDR1 as SGHDT and CDR2 as YYEEEE. The CDR3: CASSFPPGLALNEQFF. CDR3 nucleotide sequence: TGTGCCAGCAGCTTCCCCCCGGGACTAGCGTTGAATGAGCAGTTCTTC.

The genes are TRBV10-1 and TRBJ1-3, with D maybe TRBD1 (5 bases). V was pared by 5 bases and J by 0 bases, with 11 bases between. Germline V gives CDR1 WNHNN, CDR2 SYGVQD (reference sequence). The CDR3 extends over 15 amino acids. The CDR3, as DNA: TGCGCCAGCAGTCCAGGGCGAGGCTCTGGAAACACCATATATTTT. This translates into CASSPGRGSGNTIYF.

Turning to this clone: One end of the junction does not line up with germline, which may come from a read error. V is TRBV5-1 and J is TRBJ1-2, with 7 bases that match TRBD1. The length of the CDR3 is 16 residues. Germline CDR1 SGHRS, CDR2 YFSETQ. The DNA of the CDR3 is TGCGCCAGCAGCTCGGTTGCGAGGGGGCCTAATTATGGCTACACCTTC. The encoded protein is CASSSVARGPNYGYTF.

This CDR3 is CASSVQQVATNEKLFF. As DNA, the CDR3 is TGTGCCAGCAGCGTTCAACAGGTTGCAACTAATGAAAAACTGTTTTTT. This chain uses TRBV9 with TRBJ1-4; D is possibly TRBD1 (5 bases). The V and J ends lost 2 bases and 0 bases respectively, with 11 bases between them. The CDR3 runs to 16 residues. The V gene's germline CDR1 is SGDLS and CDR2 YYNGEE.

The chain recombines TRBV7-8 with TRBJ1-3; TRBD1 matches 10 bases. The CDR3 has 18 amino acids. V trimming: 4 bases; J trimming: 8 bases; junction bases outside the gene matches: 17. CDR1 is SGHVS and CDR2 is FQNEAQ in the germline V gene. The DNA of the CDR3 is TGTGCCAGCAGCTCCCGGGACAGGGGATACGGGAGACTTGACACCATATATTTT. It translates to CASSSRDRGYGRLDTIYF.

This clone has just a few counts. The CDR3 is CASSWGQLRETQYF. CDR3 nucleotide sequence: TGTGCCAGCAGCTGGGGACAGTTGAGGGAGACCCAGTACTTC. V usage is TRBV7-9 and J usage is TRBJ2-5, with 7 bases aligning to TRBD1. The CDR3 totals 14 residues. Per germline, CDR1 SEHNR and CDR2 FQNEAQ (reference sequence). V was clipped by 4 bases and J by 5 bases; unmatched bases: 7.

The genes are TRBV27 and TRBJ1-5; a weak D match, TRBD1 (5 bases). Germline loops: CDR1 MNHEY, CDR2 SMNVEV (reference sequence). V dropped 8 bases and J dropped 3 bases, with 17 bases sitting between them. This CDR3 has 15 residues. The CDR3 loop reads CASPSQRTLNQPQHF. As DNA, the CDR3 is TGTGCCAGCCCCTCCCAAAGGACACTCAATCAGCCCCAGCATTTT.

The chain is built from TRBV30 and TRBJ2-3, with a possible D match to TRBD2 (7 bases). Germline-derived CDR1 and CDR2 are GTSNPN and SVGIG (reference sequence). The CDR3 is made up of 18 amino acids. Deletions cut 0 bases from V and 6 bases from J, with 25 bases between. The CDR3 loop is CAWSVPSGGPTGLDTQYF. The CDR3 DNA reads as TGTGCCTGGAGTGTCCCCTCGGGGGGCCCCACCGGGCTGGATACGCAGTATTTT.

This clone was detected once. This sequence joins TRBV4-1 and TRBJ1-6; perhaps TRBD1 as D (6 bases). CDR3 length: 18 amino acids. Germline V gives CDR1 MGHRA, CDR2 YSYEKL. The V end was cut by 0 bases, the J end by 0 bases, with 12 bases between. The CDR3 coding sequence is TGCGCCAGCAGCCAAGAAGGGGGGGTTATCTCCTATAATTCACCCCTCCACTTT. The encoded protein is CASSQEGGVISYNSPLHF.

This rearrangement joins TRBV21-1 to TRBJ1-1; TRBD1, as called in the table, went unchecked against the DNA. TRBV21-1 is marked as a pseudogene. This CDR3 spans 14 amino acids. The CDR3 loop reads CASKETGRVTEAFF. Here the CDR3 DNA reads TGTGCCAGCAAGGAGACAGGGCGTGTCACTGAAGCTTTCTTT.

This chain joins TRBV7-9 and TRBJ2-1, with a possible D match to TRBD1 (5 bases). Germline loops: CDR1 SEHNR, CDR2 FQNEAQ (reference sequence). The CDR3 is 15 amino acids. Trimming cost V 3 bases and J 8 bases, with 17 bases left between them. CDR3 region: CASSFGQGLYDEQFF. The CDR3 nucleotides read TGTGCCAGCAGCTTCGGGCAGGGCTTGTACGATGAGCAGTTCTTC.

This chain links TRBV11-2 with TRBJ1-4; D call uncertain. The length of the CDR3 is 13 residues. Between the trimmed V and J ends, which lost 4 bases and 6 bases, there was a span of 9 bases. The V gene's germline CDR1 is SGHAT and CDR2 FQNNGV. The DNA for the CDR3 is TGTGCCAGCAGCTCCAGCGGGGATGAAAAACTGTTTTTT. Translated, it gives CASSSSGDEKLFF.

The V gene is TRBV5-6, the J gene TRBJ2-2, with TRBD2 matching 11 bases. This CDR3 contains 16 residues. Trimming cost V 3 bases and J 4 bases; bases outside gene matches: 5. From germline, CDR1 is SGHDT and CDR2 YYEEEE. The CDR3 spells CASSSPGLAATGELFF. The CDR3 DNA sequence: TGTGCCAGCAGCTCCCCGGGACTAGCGGCCACCGGGGAGCTGTTTTTT.

The chain links TRBV29-1 to TRBJ1-2; no reliable D call. This CDR3 region has 15 residues. The V gene's germline CDR1 is SQVTM and CDR2 ANQGSEA. V dropped 5 bases and J dropped 8 bases, with 24 bases sitting between them. CDR3 nucleotides: TGCAGCGTTAGAAAGGACTCGTTGATGTTATCCGGCTACACCTTC. Amino acids: CSVRKDSLMLSGYTF.

This chain joins TRBV4-1 and TRBJ1-6, with 9 bases identical to TRBD1. The CDR3 extends over 16 amino acids. Per germline, CDR1 MGHRA and CDR2 YSYEKL. Germline trimming cut 1 base from V and 8 bases from J; bases unmatched to any gene: 6. The CDR3 coding sequence is TGCGCCAGCAGCCAAGTAGGGACAGGGAGGCATTCACCCCTCCACTTT. Encoded protein: CASSQVGTGRHSPLHF.

The chain uses TRBV2 and TRBJ2-2; 12 bases fit TRBD1. CDR3 length equals 16 residues. Germline V CDR1 and CDR2: SNHLY, FYNNEI. Trimming cost V 7 bases and J 7 bases; bases outside gene matches: 10. Written as DNA, the CDR3 is TGTGCCAGCATGCCCACCGGGACAGGGGGCTTCGGGGAGCTGTTTTTT. It yields the protein CASMPTGTGGFGELFF.

This sequence joins TRBV5-6 and TRBJ2-6; D may be TRBD1 (5 bases). Trimming took off 3 bases at V and 2 bases at J, with 9 bases between the two ends. Germline V gene data show CDR1 as SGHDT and CDR2 as YYEEEE. CDR3 length: 15 residues. The CDR3 here is CASSSRVAGANVLTF. In DNA, the CDR3 is TGTGCCAGCAGCTCCAGGGTAGCTGGGGCCAACGTCCTGACTTTC.

In its sample, this clone was seen once. V usage is TRBV5-4 and J usage is TRBJ2-7, with 10 bases identical to TRBD1. CDR3 length equals 16 residues. The germline V gene has CDR1 SGHNT and CDR2 YYREEE (reference sequence). J gave up 5 bases and V 4 bases, and 12 bases lay outside the gene matches. In DNA form, the CDR3 reads TGTGCCAGCAGCAAGGGACAGGGGCGGGAAGGCCACGAGCAGTACTTC. It codes for CASSKGQGREGHEQYF. The full variable domain, rest sourced from reference TRBV5-4 and TRBJ2-7, is ETGVTQSPTHLIKTRGQQVTLRCSSQSGHNTVSWYQQALGQGPQFIFQYYREEENGRGNFPPRFSGLQFPNYSSELNVNALELDDSALYLCASSKGQGREGHEQYFGPGTRLTVT.

This clone was found a few times. The J gene is TRBJ1-5, the V gene TRBV7-9; no reliable D call. CDR3 length: 15 residues. V lost 0 bases, J lost 5 bases, and 11 bases lay in between. Germline-derived CDR1 and CDR2 are SEHNR and FQNEAQ (reference sequence). The CDR3 protein is CASSLAGGADQPQHF. DNA for the CDR3: TGTGCCAGCAGCTTAGCAGGTGGAGCCGATCAGCCCCAGCATTTT. The whole variable domain, remainder taken from reference TRBV7-9 and TRBJ1-5, is DTGVSQNPRHKITKRGQNVTFRCDPISEHNRLYWYRQTLGQGPEFLTYFQNEAQLEKSRLLSDRFSAERPKGSFSTLEIQRTEQGDSAMYLCASSLAGGADQPQHFGDGTRLSIL.

This chain uses TRBV20-1 with TRBJ1-2; no firm D call. There are 10 residues in the CDR3. With 4 bases removed from V and 5 bases from J, the gap between germline ends came to 5 bases. Germline assignment: CDR1 DFQATT and CDR2 SNEGSKA (reference sequence). CDR3 residues: CSATVYGYTF. The CDR3 DNA follows: TGCAGTGCTACAGTTTATGGCTACACCTTC.

This clone came up once. The chain employs TRBV11-2 and TRBJ1-2; the D gene is possibly TRBD1 (6 bases). With 5 bases removed from V and 2 bases from J, the gap between germline ends came to 9 bases. This CDR3 is built from 13 residues. The V gene's germline CDR1 is SGHAT and CDR2 FQNNGV. CDR3 protein: CASSQTGNYGYTF. In DNA, the CDR3 is TGTGCCAGCAGCCAAACAGGGAACTATGGCTACACCTTC.

V is TRBV6-6 and J is TRBJ1-6; D possibly corresponds to TRBD1 (5 bases). Between the trimmed V and J ends, which lost 4 bases and 7 bases, there was a span of 11 bases. There are 14 residues in the CDR3. Germline V lookup: CDR1 MNHNY, CDR2 SVGAGI (reference sequence). The CDR3 DNA sequence: TGTGCCAGCAGTTTGGGGCCTAACAATTCACCCCTCCACTTT. Translating it yields CASSLGPNNSPLHF.

This chain uses TRBV11-3 with TRBJ2-5, with a possible D match to TRBD1 (6 bases). Trimming removed 0 bases at V and 5 bases at J, with 10 bases between. Germline assignment: CDR1 SGHNT and CDR2 YENEEA. CDR3 length: 14 amino acids. The CDR3 region is CASSLDGGRETQYF. The CDR3 DNA reads TGTGCCAGCAGCTTAGATGGGGGCCGGGAGACCCAGTACTTC.

The V and J genes are TRBV7-9 and TRBJ1-1, with D possibly TRBD1 on 6 matching bases. Trimming removed 8 bases from V and 4 bases from J, with 23 bases in between. This CDR3 contains 16 residues. CDR1 is SEHNR, CDR2 FQNEAQ, per germline (reference sequence). The CDR3 loop is CASDRGGDPQGTEAFF. CDR3 DNA sequence: TGTGCCAGCGACCGGGGGGGGGACCCACAGGGCACTGAAGCTTTCTTT.